Presented here are 28 T cell receptor beta chains from one specimen sequenced in a study of cytomegalovirus exposure and HLA in healthy donors. This PCR relied on a set of 60 Vbeta primers and 13 Jbeta primers. Measured with immunoSEQ multiplex PCR; TCRdb has only the in-frame clones, and not every one. This table has 180,000 or so clones, 65% to 80% appearing once. The sequenced material came from PBMCs. These receptors were collected from a woman aged 25 to 45 in good health and CMV-seropositive.

The rearrangement links TRBV5-4 to TRBJ1-6; D ambiguous. This CDR3 is built from 15 residues. Germline loops: CDR1 SGHNT, CDR2 YYREEE (reference sequence). Trimming took off 5 bases at V and 7 bases at J, with 16 bases between the two ends. CDR3 DNA sequence: TGTGCCAGCAGGGAGGAAGGTCAGTCCAATTCACCCCTCCACTTT. This codes for CASREEGQSNSPLHF. Full variable domain (outside the CDR3, taken from reference TRBV5-4 and TRBJ1-6): ETGVTQSPTHLIKTRGQQVTLRCSSQSGHNTVSWYQQALGQGPQFIFQYYREEENGRGNFPPRFSGLQFPNYSSELNVNALELDDSALYLCASREEGQSNSPLHFGNGTRLTVT.

This chain joins TRBV19 and TRBJ2-7; tentative D call: TRBD1 (6 bases). Germline values: CDR1 LNHDA, CDR2 SQIVND (reference sequence). Trimming removed 7 bases at V and 2 bases at J, with 18 bases between. CDR3 length: 15 amino acids. The CDR3: CASTSTPTGAYEQYF. In nucleotides, the CDR3 is TGTGCCAGTACTTCAACCCCGACAGGTGCCTACGAGCAGTACTTC.

This clone was observed once. V usage is TRBV6-6 and J usage is TRBJ1-3; D ambiguous. CDR3 length equals 15 residues. The V gene lost 5 bases and the J gene lost 0 bases, with 11 bases spanning the gap. Per germline, CDR1 MNHNY and CDR2 SVGAGI (reference sequence). CDR3 region: CASSPRPSSGNTIYF. The DNA for the CDR3 is TGTGCCAGCAGTCCTAGACCCAGCTCTGGAAACACCATATATTTT.

The chain is built from TRBV6-6 and TRBJ2-3; 8 bases line up with TRBD2. CDR1 and CDR2 from the germline V gene are MNHNY and SVGAGI (reference sequence). V lost 5 bases, J lost 5 bases, and 9 bases stayed unmatched. CDR3 length: 15 residues. The CDR3 nucleotides are TGTGCCAGCAGTCTGAGAGCGGGGGAGGGAGATACGCAGTATTTT. Translated: CASSLRAGEGDTQYF.

The rearrangement uses TRBV7-2 and TRBJ1-1; D ambiguous. The CDR3 totals 15 residues. The V end lost 1 base, the J end lost 1 base, and 10 bases lay between the germline ends. The germline V gene encodes CDR1 SGHTA and CDR2 FQGNSA. The CDR3 loop is CASSLGYSPNTEAFF. CDR3 nucleotide sequence: TGTGCCAGCAGCTTAGGATACAGTCCGAACACTGAAGCTTTCTTT. Complete variable domain (other parts from reference TRBV7-2 and TRBJ1-1): GAGVSQSPSNKVTEKGKDVELRCDPISGHTALYWYRQSLGQGLEFLIYFQGNSAPDKSGLPSDRFSAERTGGSVSTLTIQRTQQEDSAVYLCASSLGYSPNTEAFFGQGTRLTVV.

This clone came up a few times. V and J are TRBV11-2 and TRBJ2-5; 13 bases match TRBD2. From germline, CDR1 is SGHAT and CDR2 FQNNGV. The CDR3 is 19 amino acids. Unmatched junction bases numbered 11, after V lost 0 bases and J lost 4 bases. The CDR3, as DNA: TGTGCCAGCAGCTTAGAACGATACATCGGGACTAGCGGGGTAGAGACCCAGTACTTC. Its translation is CASSLERYIGTSGVETQYF.

This sequence joins TRBV5-1 and TRBJ2-1; D is uncertain. Germline CDR1 SGHRS, CDR2 YFSETQ. With 4 bases removed from V and 7 bases from J, the gap between germline ends came to 12 bases. This CDR3 spans 13 amino acids. CDR3 nucleotide sequence: TGCGCCAGCAGCCCCACCCCCGGGAATGAGCAGTTCTTC. The encoded protein is CASSPTPGNEQFF.

V is TRBV7-2 and J is TRBJ1-5, with D uncertain. The V end lost 0 bases, the J end lost 6 bases, and 18 bases lay between the germline ends. The CDR3 has 17 residues. The V gene's germline CDR1 is SGHTA and CDR2 FQGNSA. The CDR3 nucleotides are TGTGCCAGCAGCTTAGCTGGGTCCGGCGGCGGAGGTCAGCCCCAGCATTTT. This sequence encodes CASSLAGSGGGGQPQHF. The full variable domain, in which reference TRBV7-2 and TRBJ1-5 provide the parts outside the CDR3, is GAGVSQSPSNKVTEKGKDVELRCDPISGHTALYWYRQSLGQGLEFLIYFQGNSAPDKSGLPSDRFSAERTGGSVSTLTIQRTQQEDSAVYLCASSLAGSGGGGQPQHFGDGTRLSIL.

The chain is built from TRBV29-1 and TRBJ1-4, with a possible D match to TRBD1 (6 bases). The CDR3 is 12 amino acids. In germline, CDR1 is SQVTM, CDR2 ANQGSEA. V was shortened by 7 bases and J by 12 bases, with 18 bases between the two germline ends. DNA for the CDR3: TGCAGCGCCGAGGGGGTAGATGGGGAACTGTTTTTT. The encoded protein is CSAEGVDGELFF.

The rearrangement links TRBV5-4 to TRBJ1-3; TRBD1 matches 8 bases. CDR3 length equals 14 residues. The junction had 2 bases not matched to a gene; V was cut back by 4 bases and J by 2 bases. The germline gives CDR1 SGHNT, CDR2 YYREEE (reference sequence). The CDR3, as DNA: TGTGCCAGCAGCCGCAGGGGGCCTGGAAACACCATATATTTT. Its protein is CASSRRGPGNTIYF.

The chain couples TRBV28 to TRBJ2-1; 9 bases are shared with TRBD2. CDR1 is MDHEN, CDR2 SYDVKM, per germline. V shed 2 bases, J shed 5 bases, and the junction held 10 bases outside the gene matches. The CDR3 is made up of 17 amino acids. CDR3 residues: CASSLAGGARIHNEQFF. CDR3 sequence (DNA): TGTGCCAGCAGTTTAGCGGGGGGGGCTCGAATCCACAATGAGCAGTTCTTC.

This chain uses TRBV10-2 with TRBJ2-7; a possible D gene is TRBD2 (7 bases). The CDR3 is 14 amino acids. Germline CDR1 and CDR2: WSHSY and SAAADI. V was trimmed by 7 bases and J by 2 bases, leaving 15 bases between them. The CDR3 loop is CASNGGGGPYEQYF. In DNA form, the CDR3 reads TGCGCCAGCAACGGGGGCGGGGGCCCCTACGAGCAGTACTTC.

This chain joins TRBV29-1 and TRBJ2-7; 9 positions match TRBD1. The length of the CDR3 is 14 residues. Losses at the gene ends were 0 bases for V and 2 bases for J; bases not matched to a gene: 2. Germline CDR1 and CDR2: SQVTM and ANQGSEA. This CDR3 is CSVEEDRGPYEQYF. CDR3 DNA: TGCAGCGTTGAAGAGGACAGGGGACCCTACGAGCAGTACTTC.

V gene TRBV5-1 combines with J gene TRBJ2-1; no clear D gene. The germline V gene encodes CDR1 SGHRS and CDR2 YFSETQ. V shed 0 bases and J shed 4 bases, with 8 bases lying between them. The CDR3 runs to 14 residues. For the CDR3, the DNA is TGCGCCAGCAGCTTGGGACCTAGTTACAATGAGCAGTTCTTC. This codes for CASSLGPSYNEQFF. Complete variable domain (other parts from reference TRBV5-1 and TRBJ2-1): KAGVTQTPRYLIKTRGQQVTLSCSPISGHRSVSWYQQTPGQGLQFLFEYFSETQRNKGNFPGRFSGRQFSNSRSEMNVSTLELGDSALYLCASSLGPSYNEQFFGPGTRLTVL.

The V call is TRBV10-3, the J call TRBJ1-2; 9 bases align to TRBD1. With 4 bases clipped from V and 1 base from J, the junction kept 7 bases outside the gene matches. The CDR3 length is 16 residues. Germline V gene lookup returns CDR1 ENHRY and CDR2 SYGVKD. The CDR3 loop reads CAISGQGQGYNYGYTF. CDR3 DNA sequence: TGTGCCATCAGTGGTCAAGGACAGGGGTATAACTATGGCTACACCTTC.

In its sample, this clone was seen a few times. The rearrangement joins TRBV28 to TRBJ2-7; 7 bases line up with TRBD2. This CDR3 has 14 residues. From germline, CDR1 is MDHEN and CDR2 SYDVKM. Germline trimming cut 2 bases from V and 7 bases from J; bases unmatched to any gene: 8. CDR3 sequence: CASSLGGEGTEQYF. The CDR3 DNA reads TGTGCCAGCAGTTTAGGCGGGGAGGGAACGGAGCAGTACTTC.

V gene TRBV2 combines with J gene TRBJ2-7; D remains ambiguous. Germline V gene sequence: CDR1 SNHLY, CDR2 FYNNEI. The germline V and J ends were trimmed by 4 bases and 3 bases, with 10 bases remaining between them. This CDR3 region has 13 residues. As DNA, the CDR3 is TGTGCCAGCAGTGTTGAGGCATACTACGAGCAGTACTTC. This codes for CASSVEAYYEQYF.

This chain connects TRBV7-2 to TRBJ1-5; possibly TRBD1 for D (6 bases). The CDR3 has 16 residues. The germline V and J ends were trimmed by 5 bases and 0 bases, with 14 bases remaining between them. CDR1 SGHTA and CDR2 FQGNSA come from the germline V gene. Here the CDR3 reads CASSRSGTRSNQPQHF. CDR3 bases: TGTGCCAGCAGCCGCTCCGGGACACGTAGCAATCAGCCCCAGCATTTT.

This clone has just a few counts. This chain connects TRBV19 to TRBJ2-7; maybe TRBD2 (6 bases). CDR1 LNHDA and CDR2 SQIVND come from the germline V gene (reference sequence). The V end was cut by 6 bases, the J end by 5 bases, with 11 bases between. This CDR3 spans 12 amino acids. Here the CDR3 DNA reads TGTGCCAGTAGGCAACCGGGGGACGAGCAGTACTTC. Residues: CASRQPGDEQYF.

This clone has just a few counts. V usage is TRBV25-1 and J usage is TRBJ1-1; no definite D call. V was pared by 4 bases and J by 7 bases, with 16 bases between. The CDR3 covers 14 residues. Per germline, CDR1 MGHDK and CDR2 SYGVNS. This CDR3 is CASSGIWGEGEAFF. CDR3 bases: TGTGCCAGCAGTGGAATTTGGGGAGAGGGTGAAGCTTTCTTT.

The chain combines TRBV7-3 with TRBJ2-5, with 10 bases matching TRBD2. The CDR3 is made up of 14 amino acids. The germline V gene has CDR1 SGHTA and CDR2 FQGTGA. Germline trimming cut 5 bases from V and 2 bases from J; bases unmatched to any gene: 2. This CDR3 reads CASSPTSGQETQYF. The CDR3 coding sequence is TGTGCCAGCAGCCCGACTAGCGGGCAAGAGACCCAGTACTTC.

This clone was picked up a small number of times. V and J are TRBV10-1 and TRBJ2-7; D is uncertain. The CDR3 loop spans 13 amino acids. Trimming cost V 5 bases and J 2 bases, with 10 bases left between them. The germline V gene has CDR1 WNHNN and CDR2 SYGVQD (reference sequence). CDR3 DNA: TGCGCCAGCAGTTTTCCAGGAACCTACGAGCAGTACTTC. Its translation: CASSFPGTYEQYF.

V usage is TRBV5-1 and J usage is TRBJ1-2, with TRBD1 matching over 11 bases. V shed 5 bases, J shed 4 bases, and the junction held 16 bases outside the gene matches. The germline V gene encodes CDR1 SGHRS and CDR2 YFSETQ. CDR3 size: 18 residues. CDR3 loop: CASSFDSGTGGITYGYTF. CDR3 nucleotides: TGCGCCAGCAGTTTTGACTCCGGGACAGGGGGTATTACCTATGGCTACACCTTC.

In this sample, this clone turned up a few times. The chain uses TRBV5-5 and TRBJ2-3; TRBD2 agrees at 7 bases. The CDR3 contains 14 residues. V trimming: 4 bases; J trimming: 0 bases; junction bases outside the gene matches: 2. Germline CDR1 SGHKS, CDR2 YYEKEE (reference sequence). The CDR3 spells CASSPGLSTDTQYF. In DNA, the CDR3 is TGTGCCAGCAGCCCGGGACTAAGCACAGATACGCAGTATTTT.

As regards this clone: The CDR3 does not close with the conserved phenylalanine or tryptophan, likely indicating a read error. The limits of the CDR3 on the DNA are not certain, so only TCRdb's listed CDR3 is given. The rearrangement uses TRBV7-2 and TRBJ2-7; the table calls TRBD2, which could not be checked here. The CDR3 totals 11 residues, both ends included. Germline V CDR1 and CDR2: SGHTA, FQGNSA. The CDR3 reads CASSLVPPTGS.

J is TRBJ2-5 and V is TRBV15, with 11 bases fitting TRBD2. The CDR3 covers 15 residues. The J segment lost 3 bases and the V segment lost 3 bases, leaving 3 bases of the junction unmatched. Germline lookup yields CDR1 LNHNV and CDR2 YYDKDF (reference sequence). For the CDR3, the DNA is TGTGCCACCAGCAGGCTGACTAGCGGGGAAGAGACCCAGTACTTC. Protein: CATSRLTSGEETQYF.

This clone was recorded only once. The CDR3 loop is CASSFDSGGQNTGELFF. CDR3 nucleotides: TGTGCCAGCAGCTTTGATAGCGGGGGGCAGAACACCGGGGAGCTGTTTTTT. This chain links TRBV5-4 with TRBJ2-2; 10 nucleotides line up with TRBD2. The CDR3 runs to 17 residues. The V gene end was trimmed by 2 bases and the J gene end by 1 base; junction bases not matched to a gene: 5. The germline CDR1 and CDR2 sequences are SGHNT and YYREEE (reference sequence).

As concerns this clone: At the DNA level, this CDR3 is encoded by other sequences in the same sample as well. The chain joins TRBV5-1 to TRBJ1-3; no firm D call. V lost 1 base and J lost 0, with 5 bases in between. CDR3 length: 14 amino acids. From germline, CDR1 is SGHRS and CDR2 YFSETQ. CDR3 sequence reads: CASSLTGSGNTIYF. DNA for the CDR3: TGCGCCAGCAGCTTGACCGGCTCTGGAAACACCATATATTTT.